The 29 T cell receptor beta chains listed next were all sequenced from one sample in a study of cytomegalovirus exposure and HLA in healthy donors. It was with 60 Vbeta and 13 Jbeta primers that the PCR ran. The data were produced by immunoSEQ multiplex PCR, yet TCRdb's version contains in-frame clones alone and is incomplete. The sample has some 87,000 clones, about three quarters seen once; the top ten hold about 7%. Sequenced: PBMCs. Every receptor here comes from a man aged 50-60 years in good health and CMV-seropositive.

V gene TRBV9 combines with J gene TRBJ2-3; TRBD2 agrees at 13 bases. Trimming cost V 3 bases and J 2 bases; bases outside gene matches: 3. CDR3 length: 16 residues. CDR1 SGDLS and CDR2 YYNGEE come from the germline V gene. CDR3 DNA sequence: TGTGCCAGCAGCGAGGGACTAGCGGGGAACACAGATACGCAGTATTTT. Translation gives CASSEGLAGNTDTQYF.

The DNA of the CDR3 is TGTGCCAGCAGCTTAGGTACAGGGACACCTGGGGCCAACGTCCTGACTTTC. Protein sequence: CASSLGTGTPGANVLTF. The chain carries TRBV7-9 and TRBJ2-6, with a weak D call TRBD1 (6 bases). CDR3 length equals 17 residues. Germline V gene data show CDR1 as SEHNR and CDR2 as FQNEAQ (reference sequence). Trimming pared 1 base from V and 2 bases from J, leaving 12 bases between.

The chain recombines TRBV6-5 with TRBJ2-1; 8 bases match TRBD1. Germline V lookup: CDR1 MNHEY, CDR2 SVGAGI. CDR3 length: 14 residues. After removal of 5 bases from V and 6 bases from J, the junction contained 6 bases not matched to a gene. The CDR3 DNA reads TGTGCCAGCAGTAGTACCGGGACAGGCAATGAGCAGTTCTTC. It translates to CASSSTGTGNEQFF.

The chain employs TRBV7-9 and TRBJ2-2; the match to TRBD1 covers 7 bases. V was pared by 6 bases and J by 6 bases, with 4 bases of the junction left unmatched. Germline CDR1 reads SEHNR; CDR2 reads FQNEAQ (reference sequence). The CDR3 length is 13 residues. The CDR3 region has the DNA TGTGCCAGCAGACAGGGGTATGCCGGGGAGCTGTTTTTT. Its translation: CASRQGYAGELFF. The variable domain in full, completed from reference TRBV7-9 and TRBJ2-2, reads DTGVSQNPRHKITKRGQNVTFRCDPISEHNRLYWYRQTLGQGPEFLTYFQNEAQLEKSRLLSDRFSAERPKGSFSTLEIQRTEQGDSAMYLCASRQGYAGELFFGEGSRLTVL.

This clone was observed a few times. V is TRBV5-1 and J is TRBJ1-4; TRBD1 is a possible D gene (5 bases). The germline V gene encodes CDR1 SGHRS and CDR2 YFSETQ. The CDR3 has 16 residues. Trimming pared 0 bases from V and 8 bases from J, leaving 17 bases between. The CDR3 nucleotides read TGCGCCAGCAGCTTGGGGAACAGGCGGAGGGAGGAAAAACTGTTTTTT. Its translation is CASSLGNRRREEKLFF.

The table lists this clone with a few counts. V is TRBV9 and J is TRBJ2-5, with TRBD2 matching over 10 bases. This CDR3 has 18 amino acids. Unmatched junction bases numbered 8, after V lost 0 bases and J lost 0 bases. Germline CDR1 and CDR2: SGDLS and YYNGEE. DNA of the CDR3: TGTGCCAGCAGCGTAGGTATAGCGGGGGGACTGTACCAAGAGACCCAGTACTTC. It encodes CASSVGIAGGLYQETQYF.

V is TRBV11-2 and J is TRBJ1-4; D is undetermined. The CDR3 loop spans 14 amino acids. The V end lost 6 bases, the J end lost 8 bases, and 16 bases lay between the germline ends. CDR1 is SGHAT and CDR2 is FQNNGV in the germline V gene. CDR3 nucleotide sequence: TGTGCCAGCAGATCTGACCCACGAGGAGAAAAACTGTTTTTT. Its protein product is CASRSDPRGEKLFF.

There are a few counts of this clone. The chain is built from TRBV4-2 and TRBJ2-1; TRBD2 matches at 12 bases. Germline assignment: CDR1 LGHNA and CDR2 YNFKEQ. The CDR3 is 17 residues long. With 8 bases clipped from V and 0 bases from J, the junction kept 8 bases outside the gene matches. This CDR3 is CASGSSSGGASYNEQFF. As DNA, the CDR3 is TGTGCCAGCGGCTCATCTAGCGGGGGGGCCTCCTACAATGAGCAGTTCTTC.

The chain uses TRBV7-2 and TRBJ2-7; 12 positions agree with TRBD2. This CDR3 region has 15 residues. The V segment lost 3 bases and the J segment 1 base; nucleotides outside the gene matches: 1. Germline V lookup: CDR1 SGHTA, CDR2 FQGNSA. The chain's CDR3 is CASSLGLAGSYEQYF. In DNA, the CDR3 is TGTGCCAGCAGCTTGGGACTAGCGGGTTCCTACGAGCAGTACTTC.

The chain couples TRBV7-3 to TRBJ2-2; maybe TRBD2 (6 bases). CDR1 and CDR2 from the germline V gene are SGHTA and FQGTGA. V was cut by 1 base and J by 2 bases, with 8 bases left in between. This CDR3 comprises 15 residues. The CDR3 DNA is TGTGCCAGCAGCTTAAGCGGGGTTAACACCGGGGAGCTGTTTTTT. This sequence encodes CASSLSGVNTGELFF.

Only one count was recorded for this clone. The chain links TRBV7-2 to TRBJ2-2, with 10 nucleotides matching TRBD2. Germline CDR1 is SGHTA and CDR2 is FQGNSA. The CDR3 contains 15 residues. V dropped 6 bases and J dropped 6; count of bases not matched to a gene: 7. In DNA form, the CDR3 reads TGTGCCAGCAGTCCGGCAAGCGGGGGGGCCGGGGAGCTGTTTTTT. The encoded protein is CASSPASGGAGELFF.

A remark on this clone: Different DNA sequences within this sample yield the same CDR3. This chain links TRBV5-5 with TRBJ1-2, with a tentative D call TRBD1 (5 bases). This CDR3 comprises 13 residues. V was trimmed by 1 base and J by 3 bases, leaving 7 bases between them. Germline V gives CDR1 SGHKS, CDR2 YYEKEE (reference sequence). CDR3 loop: CASSLTGDYGYTF. In DNA form, the CDR3 reads TGTGCCAGCAGCTTGACAGGAGACTATGGCTACACCTTC.

This clone was found a few times. J is TRBJ2-1 and V is TRBV7-9, with 10 bases aligning to TRBD2. Germline trimming cut 3 bases from V and 7 bases from J; bases unmatched to any gene: 6. Germline V gene sequence: CDR1 SEHNR, CDR2 FQNEAQ (reference sequence). CDR3 size: 15 residues. The CDR3: CASSFSGGNVNEQFF. As DNA, the CDR3 is TGTGCCAGCAGCTTTAGCGGGGGGAATGTTAATGAGCAGTTCTTC. Based on the CDR3 plus reference TRBV7-9 and TRBJ2-1, the full variable domain is DTGVSQNPRHKITKRGQNVTFRCDPISEHNRLYWYRQTLGQGPEFLTYFQNEAQLEKSRLLSDRFSAERPKGSFSTLEIQRTEQGDSAMYLCASSFSGGNVNEQFFGPGTRLTVL.

The V gene is TRBV28, the J gene TRBJ2-7, with 7 nucleotides matching TRBD1. The germline gives CDR1 MDHEN, CDR2 SYDVKM. V shed 5 bases, J shed 6 bases, and the junction held 10 bases outside the gene matches. The CDR3 runs to 14 residues. The CDR3 spells CASSAHIDRVEQYF. CDR3 nucleotides: TGTGCCAGCAGTGCCCATATTGACAGGGTCGAGCAGTACTTC.

This clone was picked up a small number of times. The junction and the germline gene differ at one end; a read error may be behind it. The chain employs TRBV4-1 and TRBJ1-1; a possible D gene is TRBD1 (6 bases). The V gene's germline CDR1 is MGHRA and CDR2 YSYEKL. The CDR3 sequence is 13 residues long. The CDR3 nucleotides read TGCGCCAGCAGCCAAGACCGGGACACCGAAGCTTTCTTT. Its translation: CASSQDRDTEAFF.

The chain recombines TRBV6-5 with TRBJ1-1, with D perhaps TRBD1 (5 bases). Germline CDR1 and CDR2: MNHEY and SVGAGI. With 2 bases removed from V and 0 bases from J, the gap between germline ends came to 10 bases. The CDR3 is 15 residues long. CDR3 region: CASSYDQGMNTEAFF. DNA of the CDR3: TGTGCCAGCAGTTACGATCAGGGCATGAACACTGAAGCTTTCTTT.

Turning to this clone: Within the sample, other DNA sequences also encode this same CDR3. The V call is TRBV19, the J call TRBJ2-3; D possibly corresponds to TRBD1 (6 bases). V was cut by 9 bases and J by 0 bases, with 10 bases left in between. Germline V lookup: CDR1 LNHDA, CDR2 SQIVND (reference sequence). The length of the CDR3 is 13 residues. CDR3 nucleotides: TGTGCCAGCCGAGGGGGAAGCACAGATACGCAGTATTTT. Its protein product is CASRGGSTDTQYF. The variable domain in full, with the rest retrieved from reference TRBV19 and TRBJ2-3, is DGGITQSPKYLFRKEGQNVTLSCEQNLNHDAMYWYRQDPGQGLRLIYYSQIVNDFQKGDIAEGYSVSREKKESFPLTVTSAQKNPTAFYLCASRGGSTDTQYFGPGTRLTVL.

The chain couples TRBV5-8 to TRBJ1-5; TRBD1 matches 8 bases. Germline V gives CDR1 SGHTS, CDR2 YDEGEE. V gave up 4 bases and J gave up 6 bases; unmatched junction bases: 3. This CDR3 has 13 amino acids. CDR3 coding DNA: TGTGCCAGCAGCCCGGACAGGGTTCAGCCCCAGCATTTT. Residues: CASSPDRVQPQHF.

The rearrangement links TRBV7-2 to TRBJ2-5; the match to TRBD2 covers 9 bases. This CDR3 has 13 amino acids. Germline V gives CDR1 SGHTA, CDR2 FQGNSA. Losses at the gene ends were 9 bases for V and 2 bases for J; bases not matched to a gene: 4. The CDR3 sequence is CASLAGTQETQYF. The CDR3 nucleotides are TGTGCCAGTCTAGCGGGGACTCAAGAGACCCAGTACTTC. Supplemented by reference TRBV7-2 and TRBJ2-5, the full variable domain reads GAGVSQSPSNKVTEKGKDVELRCDPISGHTALYWYRQSLGQGLEFLIYFQGNSAPDKSGLPSDRFSAERTGGSVSTLTIQRTQQEDSAVYLCASLAGTQETQYFGPGTRLLVL.

The chain joins TRBV2 to TRBJ1-5; possible D gene TRBD1, 6 bases. The CDR3 totals 13 residues. Germline CDR1 SNHLY, CDR2 FYNNEI. The V and J ends lost 8 bases and 6 bases respectively, with 14 bases between them. DNA for the CDR3: TGTGCCAGCCACAGGGAGGGTAGTCAGCCCCAGCATTTT. Its protein is CASHREGSQPQHF.

The chain joins TRBV7-8 to TRBJ2-1; perhaps TRBD2 as D (6 bases). The V and J ends lost 1 base and 6 bases respectively, with 13 bases between them. This CDR3 is 15 amino acids long. CDR1 SGHVS and CDR2 FQNEAQ come from the germline V gene. The CDR3 loop is CASSLEEGLGNEQFF. In DNA, the CDR3 is TGTGCCAGCAGCTTAGAGGAGGGGTTGGGCAATGAGCAGTTCTTC.

This chain connects TRBV6-6 to TRBJ1-2; D not resolved. Germline values: CDR1 MNHNY, CDR2 SVGAGI (reference sequence). V was trimmed by 7 bases and J by 0 bases, leaving 15 bases between them. The CDR3 covers 15 residues. CDR3 DNA sequence: TGTGCCAGCACCCGGTATGCGCTCCCTAACTATGGCTACACCTTC. Amino acids: CASTRYALPNYGYTF.

The CDR3 spells CASSTPGTAPSEGYTF. CDR3 DNA sequence: TGTGCCAGTAGTACCCCCGGGACAGCACCCTCTGAGGGCTACACCTTC. The chain uses TRBV19 and TRBJ1-2; TRBD1 matches at 7 bases. Per the germline V gene, CDR1 is LNHDA and CDR2 is SQIVND (reference sequence). CDR3 length: 16 residues. V trimming: 4 bases; J trimming: 8 bases; junction bases outside the gene matches: 16.

The gene calls are TRBV7-2 and TRBJ2-7; D gene unclear. Germline V CDR1 and CDR2: SGHTA, FQGNSA. The V gene lost 5 bases and the J gene lost 1 base, with 3 bases spanning the gap. The CDR3 contains 11 residues. For the CDR3, the DNA is TGTGCCAGCAGCCATTCCTACGAGCAGTACTTC. It codes for CASSHSYEQYF.

The chain is built from TRBV9 and TRBJ2-7; 7 bases are shared with TRBD2. This CDR3 spans 17 amino acids. Looked up from germline, CDR1 is SGDLS and CDR2 is YYNGEE. The V and J ends lost 3 bases and 4 bases, in that order; junction bases with no gene match: 16. The CDR3 DNA is TGTGCCAGCAGCGCCGATGTCGGGGAGGGCTCATGGTACGAGCAGTACTTC. It yields the protein CASSADVGEGSWYEQYF.

The chain has TRBV9 and TRBJ1-4; D perhaps matches TRBD1 (5 bases). The germline V gene has CDR1 SGDLS and CDR2 YYNGEE. The CDR3 extends over 15 amino acids. V was shortened by 0 bases and J by 5 bases, with 11 bases between the two germline ends. The CDR3 spells CASSVAWTRNEKLFF. The CDR3 DNA is TGTGCCAGCAGCGTAGCTTGGACAAGAAATGAAAAACTGTTTTTT.

V gene TRBV4-1 combines with J gene TRBJ1-5, with 8 bases aligning to TRBD1. CDR3 length equals 15 residues. V shed 1 base and J 6 bases; nucleotides not matched to a gene: 5. Germline values: CDR1 MGHRA, CDR2 YSYEKL. CDR3 amino acids: CASSQATRGPQPQHF. DNA of the CDR3: TGCGCCAGCAGCCAAGCTACCAGGGGGCCTCAGCCCCAGCATTTT.

V usage is TRBV2 and J usage is TRBJ2-5; TRBD1 matches 7 bases. The germline V gene has CDR1 SNHLY and CDR2 FYNNEI. The CDR3 is 15 residues long. J lost 4 bases, V lost 7 bases, and 12 bases had no gene match. CDR3 amino acids: CASTWSEGAGETQYF. The DNA of the CDR3 is TGTGCCAGCACTTGGAGCGAGGGGGCGGGAGAGACCCAGTACTTC.

With regard to this clone: At one end, the junction sequence differs from germline, possibly due to a read error. The J gene is TRBJ1-5, the V gene TRBV25-1; D might be TRBD1 (5 bases). This CDR3 is built from 15 residues. The germline V gene has CDR1 MGHDK and CDR2 SYGVNS. CDR3 DNA sequence: TGTGCCAGCAGTGAATGGGGAGGGGCGGATCAGCCCCAGAATTTT. Protein sequence: CASSEWGGADQPQNF.